The present entry profiles one TCR beta chain with its context. This clone was observed a single time. No antigen is known for it. No base qualities exist here, and no much larger clone lies one base off it. The record originates from a study of cytomegalovirus exposure and HLA in healthy donors (dated by TCRdb to about 2017). Describing the broader study: In an earlier analysis of approximately 500 of the donors, less than 350 Gb of sequence data and some 100 million unique TCR beta sequences from roughly 180 million T cells were reported. To study patterns of TCR occurrence, a later analysis re-analyzed previously published TCR beta repertoires from 550 to 800 donors and added high-resolution HLA genotyping. Four or five DR-DQ haplotypes were handled as single units for association and clustering because linkage in the cohort was strong. Every discovery cohort repertoire had been produced on one sequencing platform. The study was designed to test whether signatures of past pathogen exposure could be identified by cataloging public T cell receptors. Among almost 400 genotyped donors of the cohort, an average of approximately 230,000 unique TCR beta nucleotide sequences were sequenced per donor, roughly 20% of them non-productive. An earlier analysis of more than 450 of the donors used high-throughput TCR beta sequencing to judge whether each TCR beta V gene segment behaved as functional or pseudogenic. An early release covering about 600 HLA-typed donors comprised 250 to 350 gigabases of sequencing data and around 80 million unique TCR sequences. The T cell repertoires of some 700 subjects were profiled by immunosequencing and related to cytomegalovirus serostatus. A later genetic analysis used genome-wide SNP genotypes for about three fifths of the roughly 700 donors, treating that subset as a discovery cohort. Besides the first cohort of hundreds of subjects, a separate validation cohort made up of some 110 different subjects was used. Donor age, sex, ethnicity and CMV serostatus were compiled together with the repertoire data. The genetic ancestry cluster associated with self-reported Caucasian donors included 65% to 90% of the 300 to 450 genotyped donors. HLA typing covered class I and class II loci at four-digit resolution. The number of typed donors differed by locus: about 629-630 for A, B, C, DRB1 and DQB1; 522 for DQA1; 606 for DPA1; and some 430 for DPB1. High-throughput TCR immunosequencing, statistical association of individual TCRs with disease status, and machine learning were combined to predict cytomegalovirus infection status. In the later analysis, no new phenotypic data were used to find candidate immune exposures; instead, reliance was placed on TCR beta sequences and their occurrence across donors.

Study-wide findings and limitations: The authors suggested that the approach could potentially be extended to other disease states and immunological phenotypes. A further reported finding was that TCR beta sequences accurately predicted the HLA-A and HLA-B alleles for most subjects in the first cohort. A total of about 180 TCR beta chains were listed by the study as associated with cytomegalovirus. Across donors, most TCR sequences were observed very rarely, whereas some public TCRs were present in many individuals. At a false discovery rate of 0.05, a later analysis linked some 18,000 TCR beta sequences to specific HLA alleles. Compared with the roughly 600-donor mean, donors in an Asian-associated ancestry cluster had fewer N-insertions in productive TCRs, according to a later genetic analysis. Several of the top co-occurrence clusters appeared to be linked to parvovirus B19, influenza, CMV and Epstein-Barr virus, according to a later analysis. According to a later analysis, TCR association rates differed among HLA loci, with DRB1 alleles showing the most associated TCRs and HLA-C alleles showing the fewest. In vitro tests confirmed that a few of the cytomegalovirus-associated TCR beta chains recognize cytomegalovirus antigens. A cluster of highly shared sequence variants was judged likely to be a technical artifact of the sequencing pipeline. Cytomegalovirus status was reported to be diagnosed by the classifier with high specificity and sensitivity in both the original and validation cohorts. In a later analysis, HLA-associated TCR beta chains were found to be more clonally expanded and to have lower generation probabilities than equally common non-associated chains. A later genetic analysis associated a missense DCLRE1C variant with V-gene and J-gene trimming of TCR beta chains, and an independent cohort replicated the association. CMV serostatus was the only immune exposure information available for the cohort. The cohort was sequenced for TCR beta chains only, and without alpha or paired-chain data the features that could be detected were limited. Most CMV-associated TCR beta chains appeared to be HLA-restricted in a later analysis, and the HLA associations seemed to be driven largely by CMV exposure. Broadly in line with IMGT annotations, most TCR beta V segments showed up in productive rearrangements about 90% or about 30% of the time in an earlier analysis of 450 to 600 of the donors. Assigning TCR associations to individual alleles was difficult when HLA alleles, especially DR and DQ, strongly co-occurred. The presence/absence analyses assumed that sequencing depth was roughly uniform across donors, and that assumption may not be true. Linkage disequilibrium might explain the correlated functional status among segregating V segments, but an unknown experimental factor could not be ruled out. HLA typing was unavailable for some donors at each locus, so association tests used only the typed subset. Some IMGT-functional V segments, including TRBV6-2 and TRBV6-3, could not be told apart with the 87-base-pair reads, so those segments were excluded. Because counts were too low, under 20 rarely observed V segments, including chromosome 9 orphons, were left out of the earlier analysis of a few hundred of the donors.

Library preparation was by the immunoSEQ multiplex PCR assay. For the multiplex PCR, a mixture combining 60 forward primers for TCR Vbeta segments and 13 reverse primers for TCR Jbeta segments was used. The CDR3 region of rearranged TCR beta genes was amplified from genomic DNA by a multiplex PCR assay. The amplified TCR beta libraries were sequenced on the Illumina HiSeq System as 87-base-pair reads. As for how the authors treated the data: Across the roughly 640 repertoires, a later analysis counted about 81 million unique TCR beta chains, 9.5 million to 13 million of which were shared by at least two donors. To remove PCR and sequencing errors, raw reads were error-corrected and collapsed into unique sequences using a nearest-neighbor algorithm that merged closely related sequences. To assign V, D and J gene segments, CDR3 sequences were aligned to IMGT reference sequences. For a sequence to be retained, a match of at least six nucleotides was required to both a V gene segment and a J gene segment. A rearrangement counted as productive if the CDR3 had no stop codons and remained in frame with V and J, and every other rearrangement counted as non-productive. Following IMGT convention, CDR3 was defined as the stretch from the second conserved V-encoded cysteine to the conserved J-encoded phenylalanine. The earlier analysis of some 580 of the donors excluded any sequence lacking an unambiguous match to a single V gene segment. An earlier analysis of a few hundred of the donors classified V segments as functional when productive rearrangements were above 56.7% and as segregating when the standard deviation between donors was above 5%. A statistical classification framework was built for diagnosing cytomegalovirus status from the catalog of TCR beta chain sequences. In a later analysis, V and J genes were assigned by comparing TCR nucleotide sequences against IMGT/GENE-DB human TR gene sequences. A later analysis assigned CDR3 sequences and most-parsimonious VDJ recombination scenarios with the TCRdist pipeline. In a later analysis, each TCR beta chain was defined by its CDR3 amino acid sequence together with its V-gene family, and reads lacking a unique V-gene family were excluded. A later analysis removed over 500 highly shared, low-generation-probability nucleotide sequences to deal with suspected cross-contamination and a sequencing artifact. A later analysis calculated a clonal expansion index for each public chain from normalized within-repertoire ranks of inferred template counts. A later analysis computed generation probabilities with a VDJ recombination model fitted to out-of-frame rearrangements, and checked the results against IGoR. A later analysis scored TCR-TCR, TCR-HLA and TCR-CMV co-occurrence with hypergeometric tests, applying a repertoire-size bias correction to TCR pairs. A later analysis estimated false discovery rates by permuting HLA or CMV assignments 20 times. A later analysis grouped co-occurring TCRs with DBSCAN, adding TCRdist sequence similarity when clustering within HLA-allele-positive subsets. For co-occurrence clustering, repertoires with fewer than 30,000 or more than 120,000 public chains were excluded, along with 4 to 6 repertoires with anomalous nucleotide sharing. TCRdb's version of the immuneACCESS table is confined to in-frame rearrangements and falls short of the full clone set. An unresolved V gene accounts for under half of the shortfall where checked; the remainder is of unknown origin. V, J and clone size are those of that table, while D and trimming were read from the DNA. This sample has approximately 150,000 clones in its table, and around two thirds of those were observed once. The ten largest clones capture about 1.8% of the sample.

The cohort was made up of approximately 700 healthy bone marrow donors. Cohort members were all nominally healthy when sampled, although unrecorded immune exposures were likely present. The donor tested CMV seronegative, placing the donor among the roughly 400 seronegative members of the cohort. Each donor provided a peripheral blood sample, and peripheral blood mononuclear cells were used for TCR beta sequencing. The Qiagen DNeasy Blood Extraction Kit was used to extract genomic DNA from the blood cell samples. Relative to germline, V is 4 bases shorter and J is 7 bases shorter, with 29 bases between their ends. The CDR3 holds 19 amino acids from the cysteine to the phenylalanine. CDR3 DNA is the only sequence kept; it has 57 bases, read in frame from the first base. CDR1 LGHNA and CDR2 YSLEER were looked up in the germline V gene.

This clonotype was sampled from a male donor in good health and CMV-seronegative. Sequenced sample: PBMCs. The rearranged chain carries TRBV4-3 and TRBJ2-1; TRBD1 could be the D gene, as 5 bases match. The DNA reads as follows: TGCGCCAGCAGCCTTACCGTTCCGTTGACAGCTTCTCCTAATAATGAGCAGTTCTTC. Its amino acids are CASSLTVPLTASPNNEQFF.